The 2 T cell receptor beta chains below come from one sample, sequenced in a study of blood T cell repertoires in COVID-19. Clones were read by immunoSEQ multiplex PCR, and TCRdb kept only the in-frame ones, dropping some. There are 200,000 to 300,000 clones in the sample; 70% to 90% occur only once, and around 6.4% lies in the top ten. Sequencing was done on a sample of peripheral blood. The receptors shown here come from a woman aged 55-69 years with active or convalescent COVID-19.

This chain joins TRBV5-1 and TRBJ2-3; D is possibly TRBD1 (5 bases). This CDR3 spans 14 amino acids. Per germline, CDR1 SGHRS and CDR2 YFSETQ. Trimming took off 3 bases at V and 0 bases at J, with 8 bases between the two ends. DNA of the CDR3: TGCGCCAGCAGCTCCCAGGGTAGCACAGATACGCAGTATTTT. Its translation: CASSSQGSTDTQYF. The entire variable domain, with the rest obtained from reference TRBV5-1 and TRBJ2-3, is as follows: KAGVTQTPRYLIKTRGQQVTLSCSPISGHRSVSWYQQTPGQGLQFLFEYFSETQRNKGNFPGRFSGRQFSNSRSEMNVSTLELGDSALYLCASSSQGSTDTQYFGPGTRLTVL.

The genes are TRBV19 and TRBJ1-5; no firm D call. The CDR3 is made up of 16 amino acids. CDR1 is LNHDA and CDR2 is SQIVND in the germline V gene (reference sequence). Trimming shortened V by 1 base and J by 1 base, and 11 bases separated the two germline ends. The CDR3 DNA reads TGTGCCAGTAGTATAGTCCTAGGACTCAGCAATCAGCCCCAGCATTTT. Translating it yields CASSIVLGLSNQPQHF.